This T cell receptor beta chain was sequenced in a study of blood T cell dynamics during melanoma immunotherapy. A fixed DNA input of around 0.35 ug was used per bulk PBMC sample. This table comes from immunoSEQ multiplex PCR, and its TCRdb copy is limited to in-frame clones, with some not included. The sample has 11,000 to 15,000 clones; about nine tenths are singletons. The CDR3 covers 16 residues. The V gene's germline CDR1 is LNHDA and CDR2 SQIVND (reference sequence). Trimming pared 6 bases from V and 0 bases from J, leaving 12 bases between. This clone was detected only a few times. Stated time point: pre-treatment baseline. One draw preceded checkpoint blockade; another followed its first cycle at week 3. At 12 weeks after first infusion, RECIST 1.1 defined response for most patients. Prior systemic cancer therapy, immunosuppressant use and other active malignancies excluded patients.

The clonotype originates from a human donor with melanoma. V gene TRBV19 combines with J gene TRBJ2-6, with a weak D call TRBD1 (6 bases). The sample in question was blood, obtained from a patient treated with checkpoint blockade. Here the CDR3 reads CASSQGSLSGANVLTF. CDR3 DNA: TGTGCCAGTAGCCAGGGGTCCCTCTCTGGGGCCAACGTCCTGACTTTC.